These 28 T cell receptor beta chains were sequenced from one sample in a study of blood T cell repertoires in COVID-19. The data were produced by immunoSEQ multiplex PCR, yet TCRdb's version contains in-frame clones alone and is incomplete. The table has some 220,000 clones, 75% to 90% seen once; the top ten hold over 3%. The source material was PBMCs or T cells enriched from blood (not recorded which). The receptors derive from a young woman in a cohort exposed to, infected with or recovered from COVID-19 (not recorded which).

The CDR3 region has the DNA TGTGCCACCAGCAGACAGAGGACCGGGGAGCTGTTTTTT. Translated, it gives CATSRQRTGELFF. The chain carries TRBV15 and TRBJ2-2, with D unclear. V gave up 2 bases and J gave up 5 bases, with 6 bases separating them. Germline CDR1 LNHNV, CDR2 YYDKDF (reference sequence). This CDR3 region has 13 residues.

The chain is built from TRBV15 and TRBJ2-5, with TRBD2 identical over 13 bases. Germline V gives CDR1 LNHNV, CDR2 YYDKDF (reference sequence). The V segment lost 5 bases and the J segment 3 bases; nucleotides outside the gene matches: 6. This CDR3 comprises 16 residues. This chain's CDR3 is CATSPGGTSGEETQYF. In DNA, the CDR3 is TGTGCCACCAGCCCCGGGGGGACTAGCGGGGAAGAGACCCAGTACTTC. The variable domain in full, with the rest retrieved from reference TRBV15 and TRBJ2-5, is DAMVIQNPRYQVTQFGKPVTLSCSQTLNHNVMYWYQQKSSQAPKLLFHYYDKDFNNEADTPDNFQSRRPNTSFCFLDIRSPGLGDTAMYLCATSPGGTSGEETQYFGPGTRLLVL.

The chain carries TRBV7-9 and TRBJ1-6; 9 positions agree with TRBD1. The V and J ends lost 6 bases and 7 bases, in that order; junction bases with no gene match: 10. There are 16 residues in the CDR3. Germline CDR1 and CDR2: SEHNR and FQNEAQ (reference sequence). CDR3 sequence reads: CASRSGRTGENSPLHF. The CDR3 coding sequence is TGTGCCAGCAGGTCAGGGCGGACAGGGGAAAATTCACCCCTCCACTTT. Full variable domain (missing parts from reference TRBV7-9 and TRBJ1-6): DTGVSQNPRHKITKRGQNVTFRCDPISEHNRLYWYRQTLGQGPEFLTYFQNEAQLEKSRLLSDRFSAERPKGSFSTLEIQRTEQGDSAMYLCASRSGRTGENSPLHFGNGTRLTVT.

V is TRBV5-1 and J is TRBJ1-4; TRBD1 is a possible D gene (6 bases). Trimming shortened V by 4 bases and J by 8 bases, and 15 bases separated the two germline ends. CDR1 is SGHRS and CDR2 is YFSETQ in the germline V gene. The CDR3 totals 14 residues. The CDR3 nucleotides are TGCGCCAGCAGCATTGGGACAATCGGGGAAAAACTGTTTTTT. Residues: CASSIGTIGEKLFF.

J is TRBJ1-5 and V is TRBV3-1 (or the pseudogene TRBV3-2); TRBD1 matches 7 bases. The CDR3 spans 14 residues. The J segment lost 5 bases and the V segment lost 3 bases, leaving 4 bases of the junction unmatched. Germline values: CDR1 LGHDT, CDR2 YNNKEL (reference sequence). The CDR3 DNA follows: TGTGCCAGCAGCCAGAGACAGGGACATCAGCCCCAGCATTTT. It specifies CASSQRQGHQPQHF.

The rearrangement links TRBV5-1 to TRBJ2-1, with 7 bases matching TRBD2. The germline CDR1 and CDR2 sequences are SGHRS and YFSETQ. Trimming removed 4 bases from V and 2 bases from J; junction bases left unmatched: 6. CDR3 length: 15 residues. This chain's CDR3 is CASSRPGGAYNEQFF. CDR3 nucleotides: TGCGCCAGCAGCCGCCCTGGGGGGGCCTACAATGAGCAGTTCTTC.

This clone was seen just once. The chain has TRBV5-1 and TRBJ2-5; unclear D gene. The ends were cut back, 0 bases at V and 1 base at J, with 7 bases in the middle. The CDR3 totals 14 residues. Germline-derived CDR1 and CDR2 are SGHRS and YFSETQ. CDR3 in amino acids: CASSLAAGQETQYF. The CDR3 DNA is TGCGCCAGCAGCTTGGCCGCAGGCCAAGAGACCCAGTACTTC.

The gene calls are TRBV7-8 and TRBJ1-1, with TRBD1 matching 8 bases. V was pared by 3 bases and J by 0 bases, with 6 bases of the junction left unmatched. Germline V gene data show CDR1 as SGHVS and CDR2 as FQNEAQ. The length of the CDR3 is 16 residues. CDR3 loop: CASSFSTGAMNTEAFF. In DNA form, the CDR3 reads TGTGCCAGCAGCTTTTCGACAGGGGCAATGAACACTGAAGCTTTCTTT.

The genes are TRBV18 and TRBJ1-2; 9 bases line up with TRBD1. CDR1 KGHSH and CDR2 LQKENI come from the germline V gene. Losses at the gene ends were 3 bases for V and 6 bases for J; bases not matched to a gene: 11. This CDR3 is built from 16 residues. The CDR3: CASSPPGQGMGDGYTF. CDR3 in DNA: TGTGCCAGCTCACCCCCCGGACAGGGGATGGGGGATGGCTACACCTTC.

The chain couples TRBV7-3 to TRBJ2-1, with 13 bases aligning to TRBD2. Unmatched junction bases numbered 4, after V lost 6 bases and J lost 8 bases. CDR3 length: 14 residues. Germline CDR1 reads SGHTA; CDR2 reads FQGTGA. CDR3: CASRLGLAGDEQFF. The DNA of the CDR3 is TGTGCCAGCAGGCTCGGACTAGCGGGAGATGAGCAGTTCTTC.

The chain is built from TRBV5-1 and TRBJ1-3, with a weak D call TRBD1 (5 bases). CDR3 size: 17 residues. V lost 0 bases and J lost 0, with 13 bases in between. The germline gives CDR1 SGHRS, CDR2 YFSETQ. The CDR3 DNA reads as TGCGCCAGCAGCTTGGCGCCAGGGTTTAGCTCTGGAAACACCATATATTTT. Translating gives CASSLAPGFSSGNTIYF.

The chain has TRBV14 and TRBJ2-5; a possible D gene is TRBD2 (5 bases). The CDR3 length is 16 residues. V was shortened by 1 base and J by 5 bases, with 17 bases between the two germline ends. Germline V CDR1 and CDR2: SGHDN, FVKESK. The CDR3 is CASSQVSSSPGETQYF. In nucleotides, the CDR3 is TGTGCCAGCAGCCAAGTATCTAGCTCACCGGGGGAGACCCAGTACTTC.

The CDR3 nucleotides are TGTGCCAGCACGGTCGGGCAGGGGAACACTGAAGCTTTCTTT. It specifies CASTVGQGNTEAFF. The chain has TRBV6-5 and TRBJ1-1; D perhaps matches TRBD1 (5 bases). V gave up 7 bases and J gave up 1 base, with 13 bases separating them. The CDR3 is 14 residues long. Germline V gene sequence: CDR1 MNHEY, CDR2 SVGAGI.

V gene TRBV7-8 combines with J gene TRBJ1-5, with D perhaps matching TRBD1 (6 bases). This CDR3 contains 15 residues. Trimming removed 5 bases at V and 3 bases at J, with 14 bases between. In germline, CDR1 is SGHVS, CDR2 FQNEAQ. Here the CDR3 reads CASSPHREPNQPQHF. CDR3 DNA sequence: TGTGCCAGCAGCCCGCACAGGGAACCCAATCAGCCCCAGCATTTT.

In its sample, this clone was seen once. V usage is TRBV7-2 and J usage is TRBJ2-1; 9 positions agree with TRBD2. The ends lost 1 base at V and 0 bases at J; junction bases unmatched: 4. In germline, CDR1 is SGHTA, CDR2 FQGNSA. CDR3 length: 17 residues. The CDR3 spells CASSLVAGGSSYNEQFF. The CDR3 nucleotides are TGTGCCAGCAGCTTAGTTGCGGGAGGGAGCTCCTACAATGAGCAGTTCTTC.

The CDR3 nucleotides read TGTGCCAGTAGTATCCTTAATGAAAAACTGTTTTTT. Its translation: CASSILNEKLFF. This chain joins TRBV19 and TRBJ1-4; no reliable D call. V was clipped by 3 bases and J by 4 bases, with 3 bases between them. CDR1 LNHDA and CDR2 SQIVND come from the germline V gene (reference sequence). CDR3 size: 12 residues.

The J gene is TRBJ1-6, the V gene TRBV9; 9 bases agree with TRBD1. The CDR3 covers 15 residues. V shed 4 bases and J 10 bases; nucleotides not matched to a gene: 9. In germline, CDR1 is SGDLS, CDR2 YYNGEE. CDR3 residues: CASSLDRGGGSPLHF. CDR3 DNA sequence: TGTGCCAGCAGCCTGGACAGGGGAGGAGGATCACCCCTCCACTTT.

The genes are TRBV5-1 and TRBJ2-3; 11 bases align to TRBD2. Germline lookup yields CDR1 SGHRS and CDR2 YFSETQ. The CDR3 consists of 16 residues. V lost 0 bases and J lost 3; bases outside the gene matches: 3. The CDR3 DNA reads TGCGCCAGCAGCTTGGCTAGCGGGGGGTCGACAGATACGCAGTATTTT. Protein: CASSLASGGSTDTQYF.

The chain is built from TRBV9 and TRBJ1-4, with 8 bases aligning to TRBD1. The CDR3 is 18 residues long. Germline V CDR1 and CDR2: SGDLS, YYNGEE. Unmatched junction bases numbered 15, after V lost 1 base and J lost 7 bases. CDR3 coding DNA: TGTGCCAGCAGCGTATCCCCCGATTCGGGACAGGCTCGTGAAAAACTGTTTTTT. This sequence encodes CASSVSPDSGQAREKLFF.

As DNA, the CDR3 is TGCAGCGTAGCGGGACAGGGTAATCAGCCCCAGCATTTT. Translation: CSVAGQGNQPQHF. The chain is built from TRBV29-1 and TRBJ1-5; 9 positions agree with TRBD1. The J segment lost 4 bases and the V segment lost 6 bases, leaving 4 bases of the junction unmatched. Germline loops: CDR1 SQVTM, CDR2 ANQGSEA. The CDR3 runs 13 residues. The full variable domain, rest sourced from reference TRBV29-1 and TRBJ1-5, is SAVISQKPSRDICQRGTSLTIQCQVDSQVTMMFWYRQQPGQSLTLIATANQGSEATYESGFVIDKFPISRPNLTFSTLTVSNMSPEDSSIYLCSVAGQGNQPQHFGDGTRLSIL.

The chain combines TRBV6-5 with TRBJ2-7, with TRBD1 matching 9 bases. This CDR3 spans 14 amino acids. V was clipped by 7 bases and J by 4 bases; unmatched bases: 8. Germline lookup yields CDR1 MNHEY and CDR2 SVGAGI. CDR3 DNA: TGTGCCAGCAATCCACAGGGGGCGCAATACGAGCAGTACTTC. Residues: CASNPQGAQYEQYF.

This chain joins TRBV7-9 and TRBJ2-7, with D maybe TRBD1 (5 bases). Germline loops: CDR1 SEHNR, CDR2 FQNEAQ (reference sequence). There are 15 residues in the CDR3. V dropped 3 bases and J dropped 4 bases, with 16 bases sitting between them. The CDR3 nucleotides are TGTGCCAGCAGCTTCTCAGGGATAGGTTCATACGAGCAGTACTTC. Its protein is CASSFSGIGSYEQYF.

This chain connects TRBV9 to TRBJ1-4, with 9 positions matching TRBD1. The CDR3 runs 15 residues. Unmatched junction bases numbered 8, after V lost 4 bases and J lost 7 bases. Germline CDR1 is SGDLS and CDR2 is YYNGEE. The CDR3 nucleotides are TGTGCCAGCAGCTACCGACAGGGGGGGTTTGAAAAACTGTTTTTT. This encodes CASSYRQGGFEKLFF.

The rearrangement uses TRBV6-5 and TRBJ2-5; D might be TRBD1 (5 bases). Between the trimmed V and J ends, which lost 5 bases and 2 bases, there was a span of 15 bases. CDR3 size: 15 residues. Germline CDR1 MNHEY, CDR2 SVGAGI. CDR3 residues: CASSQLTAQQETQYF. For the CDR3, the DNA is TGTGCCAGCAGTCAACTGACAGCGCAACAAGAGACCCAGTACTTC.

This clone was recorded only once. The CDR3 bases are TGTGCCAGCAGTGTTCTCGCCCGGGGGGACGAGCAGTACTTC. Its translation: CASSVLARGDEQYF. The chain has TRBV6-2 or TRBV6-3 and TRBJ2-7, with 7 bases identical to TRBD2. V gave up 5 bases and J gave up 5 bases; unmatched junction bases: 9. The CDR3 has 14 residues. Germline CDR1 reads MNHEY; CDR2 reads SVGEGT.

The rearrangement joins TRBV6-4 to TRBJ2-1; D ambiguous. The V end was cut by 2 bases, the J end by 5 bases, with 13 bases between. The CDR3 covers 15 residues. Germline CDR1 reads MRHNA; CDR2 reads SNTAGT. The CDR3 DNA is TGTGCCAGCAGTGACAATGATGGCGGCAACAATGAGCAGTTCTTC. Its translation is CASSDNDGGNNEQFF.

The chain couples TRBV14 to TRBJ2-5; TRBD2 matches 9 bases. From germline, CDR1 is SGHDN and CDR2 FVKESK. The CDR3 runs to 15 residues. Trimming cost V 3 bases and J 4 bases; bases outside gene matches: 6. The CDR3 coding sequence is TGTGCCAGCAGCCAGCTAGCGGGATTAAGAGAGACCCAGTACTTC. Its protein product is CASSQLAGLRETQYF.

The CDR3 loop reads CASSIKDIFNATNEKLFF. In DNA form, the CDR3 reads TGTGCCAGTAGTATAAAGGACATTTTTAACGCAACTAATGAAAAACTGTTTTTT. This sequence joins TRBV19 and TRBJ1-4; D may be TRBD1 (5 bases). The length of the CDR3 is 18 residues. Germline CDR1 is LNHDA and CDR2 is SQIVND (reference sequence). Trimming removed 2 bases at V and 0 bases at J, with 16 bases between.